These 5 T cell receptor beta chains originate from one sample sequenced in a study of CD8 T cells in ankylosing spondylitis. TCRdb processed the 5' RACE reads anew with MiXCR; each CDR3 protein has one entry. The sample carries more than 30,000 distinct CDR3 sequences, roughly 12% recorded once. Sample: synovial fluid, either unsorted or a sorted T cell fraction (not recorded which). These receptor sequences come from a male donor with ankylosing spondylitis.

The chain links TRBV3-1 to TRBJ2-1; 15 bases fit TRBD2. With V trimmed by 4 bases and J by 6 bases, 7 bases remained unmatched. Germline lookup yields CDR1 LGHDT and CDR2 YNNKEL (reference sequence). This CDR3 is built from 17 residues. The CDR3 DNA sequence: TGTGCCAGCAGCCTCGGGACTAGCGGGAGGTATAGCAATGAGCAGTTCTTC. It codes for CASSLGTSGRYSNEQFF.

The CDR3 bases are TGCAGTGCTAGGGGTAGGACAGGCTACGAGCAGTACTTC. Residues: CSARGRTGYEQYF. V gene TRBV20-1 combines with J gene TRBJ2-7, with 7 bases identical to TRBD1. The germline CDR1 and CDR2 sequences are DFQATT and SNEGSKA (reference sequence). The V and J ends lost 3 bases and 3 bases, in that order; junction bases with no gene match: 5. The CDR3 consists of 13 residues.

The chain links TRBV27 to TRBJ1-1; no reliable D call. V was clipped by 5 bases and J by 3 bases, with 10 bases between them. Looked up from germline, CDR1 is MNHEY and CDR2 is SMNVEV (reference sequence). The length of the CDR3 is 13 residues. The CDR3 is CASSPQAYTEAFF. In DNA form, the CDR3 reads TGTGCCAGCAGTCCCCAGGCTTACACTGAAGCTTTCTTT.

This clonotype was detected only a few times. The chain links TRBV10-3 to TRBJ1-1; D might be TRBD1 (6 bases). V shed 3 bases and J shed 6 bases, with 17 bases lying between them. Germline-derived CDR1 and CDR2 are ENHRY and SYGVKD. CDR3 length: 15 residues. The CDR3 region is CAISDRTARGSEAFF. CDR3 nucleotides: TGTGCCATCAGTGATCGGACAGCCAGGGGATCTGAAGCTTTCTTT.

The genes are TRBV21-1 and TRBJ2-5; TRBD1 reflects the table's D call only, with no check against the DNA. TRBV21-1 is marked as a pseudogene. This CDR3 comprises 16 residues. The CDR3 bases are TGTGCCTGCCTAGCGACGGGAAGGGGGGTCCAAGAGACCCAGTACTTC. This encodes CACLATGRGVQETQYF.